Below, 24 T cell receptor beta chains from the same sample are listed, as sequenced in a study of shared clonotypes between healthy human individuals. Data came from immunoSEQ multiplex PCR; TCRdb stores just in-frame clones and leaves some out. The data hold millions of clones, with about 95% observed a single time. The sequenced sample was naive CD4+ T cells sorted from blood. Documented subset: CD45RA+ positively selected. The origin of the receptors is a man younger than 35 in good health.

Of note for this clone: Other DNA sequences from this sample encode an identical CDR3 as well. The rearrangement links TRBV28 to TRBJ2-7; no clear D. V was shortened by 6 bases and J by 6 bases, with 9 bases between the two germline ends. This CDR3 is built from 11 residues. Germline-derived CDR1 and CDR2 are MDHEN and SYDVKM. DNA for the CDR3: TGTGCCAGCAGCTCCCCCGGCGAGCAGTACTTC. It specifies CASSSPGEQYF.

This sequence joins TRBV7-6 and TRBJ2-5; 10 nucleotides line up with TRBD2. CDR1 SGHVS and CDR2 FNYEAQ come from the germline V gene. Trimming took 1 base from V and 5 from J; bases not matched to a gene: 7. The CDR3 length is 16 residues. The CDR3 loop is CASSLGTSGWRETQYF. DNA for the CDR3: TGTGCCAGCAGCTTAGGGACTAGCGGTTGGCGGGAGACCCAGTACTTC. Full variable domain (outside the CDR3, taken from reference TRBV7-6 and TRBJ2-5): GAGVSQSPRYKVTKRGQDVALRCDPISGHVSLYWYRQALGQGPEFLTYFNYEAQQDKSGLPNDRFSAERPEGSISTLTIQRTEQRDSAMYRCASSLGTSGWRETQYFGPGTRLLVL.

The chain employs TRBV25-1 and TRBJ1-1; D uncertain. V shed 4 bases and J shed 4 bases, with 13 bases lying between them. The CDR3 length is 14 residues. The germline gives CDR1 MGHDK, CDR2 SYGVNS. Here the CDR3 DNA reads TGTGCCAGCAGTGGTTCAGGAGGGAGCACTGAAGCTTTCTTT. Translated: CASSGSGGSTEAFF. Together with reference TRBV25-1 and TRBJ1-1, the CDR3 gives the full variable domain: EADIYQTPRYLVIGTGKKITLECSQTMGHDKMYWYQQDPGMELHLIHYSYGVNSTEKGDLSSESTVSRIRTEHFPLTLESARPSHTSQYLCASSGSGGSTEAFFGQGTRLTVV.

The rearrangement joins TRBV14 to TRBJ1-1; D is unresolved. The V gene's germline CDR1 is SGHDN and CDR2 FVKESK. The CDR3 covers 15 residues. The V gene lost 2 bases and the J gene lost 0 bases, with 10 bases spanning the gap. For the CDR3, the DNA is TGTGCCAGCAGCCAATCCAGCAGCCTGAACACTGAAGCTTTCTTT. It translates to CASSQSSSLNTEAFF.

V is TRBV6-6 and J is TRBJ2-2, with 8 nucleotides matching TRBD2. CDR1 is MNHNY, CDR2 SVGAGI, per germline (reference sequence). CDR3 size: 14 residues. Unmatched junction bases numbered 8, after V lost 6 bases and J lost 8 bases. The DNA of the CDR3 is TGTGCCAGCAGATCAAGCGGGAGTTTAGGGGAGCTGTTTTTT. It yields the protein CASRSSGSLGELFF.

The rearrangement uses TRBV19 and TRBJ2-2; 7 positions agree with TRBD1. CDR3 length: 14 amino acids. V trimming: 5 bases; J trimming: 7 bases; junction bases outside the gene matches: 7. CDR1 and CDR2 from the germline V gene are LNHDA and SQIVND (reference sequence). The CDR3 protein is CASSRTGVIGELFF. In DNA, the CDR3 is TGTGCCAGTAGTCGTACAGGGGTGATCGGGGAGCTGTTTTTT.

CDR3 nucleotide sequence: TGTGCCAGCCTATGGGTAGGGATGAACACTGAAGCTTTCTTT. Amino acids: CASLWVGMNTEAFF. The chain combines TRBV2 with TRBJ1-1, with unresolved D. CDR1 and CDR2 (germline): SNHLY, FYNNEI. V was clipped by 8 bases and J by 0 bases, with 13 bases between them. CDR3 length: 14 residues.

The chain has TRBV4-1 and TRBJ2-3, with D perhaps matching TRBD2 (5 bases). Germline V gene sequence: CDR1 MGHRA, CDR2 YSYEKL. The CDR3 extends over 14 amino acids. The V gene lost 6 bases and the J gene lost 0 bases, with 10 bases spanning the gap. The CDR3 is CASRRTGSTDTQYF. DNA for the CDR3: TGCGCCAGCAGGAGGACGGGAAGCACAGATACGCAGTATTTT.

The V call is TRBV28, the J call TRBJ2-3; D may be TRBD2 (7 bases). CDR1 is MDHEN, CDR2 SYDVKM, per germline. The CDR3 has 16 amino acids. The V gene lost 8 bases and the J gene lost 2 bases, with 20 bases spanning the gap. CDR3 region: CASGSRGRGLTDTQYF. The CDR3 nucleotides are TGTGCCAGCGGGTCCCGGGGGCGGGGGCTCACAGATACGCAGTATTTT.

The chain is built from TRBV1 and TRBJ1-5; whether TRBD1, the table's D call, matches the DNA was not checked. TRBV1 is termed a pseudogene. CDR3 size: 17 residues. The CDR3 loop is CTSSHLTGCGSNQPQHF. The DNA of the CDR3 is TGCACCAGCAGCCACCTGACAGGGTGTGGGAGCAATCAGCCCCAGCATTTT.

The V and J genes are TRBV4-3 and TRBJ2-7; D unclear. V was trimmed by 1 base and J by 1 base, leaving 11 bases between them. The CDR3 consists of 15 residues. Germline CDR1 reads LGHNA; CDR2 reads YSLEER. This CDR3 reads CASSQGFMGSYEQYF. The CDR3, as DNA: TGCGCCAGCAGCCAAGGATTCATGGGATCCTACGAGCAGTACTTC.

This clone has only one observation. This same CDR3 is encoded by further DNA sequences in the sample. The CDR3 DNA sequence: TGCGCCAGCAGCTCGTCCGGGGACTATGGCTACACCTTC. Translation gives CASSSSGDYGYTF. The rearrangement links TRBV5-1 to TRBJ1-2, with D unclear. CDR1 and CDR2 from the germline V gene are SGHRS and YFSETQ. The V end lost 3 bases, the J end lost 3 bases, and 9 bases lay between the germline ends. CDR3 length equals 13 residues.

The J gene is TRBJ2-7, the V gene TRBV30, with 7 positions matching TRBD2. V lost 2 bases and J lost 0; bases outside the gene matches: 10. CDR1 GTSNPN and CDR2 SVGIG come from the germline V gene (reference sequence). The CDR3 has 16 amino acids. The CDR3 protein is CAWSPPLADRSYEQYF. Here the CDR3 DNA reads TGTGCCTGGAGTCCCCCCCTAGCGGACCGCTCCTACGAGCAGTACTTC.

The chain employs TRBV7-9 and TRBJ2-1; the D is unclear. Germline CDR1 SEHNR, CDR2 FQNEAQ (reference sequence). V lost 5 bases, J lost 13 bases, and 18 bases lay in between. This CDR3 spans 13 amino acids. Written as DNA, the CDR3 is TGTGCCAGCAGCACCTTAGCCAGGATCGGACAGTTCTTC. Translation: CASSTLARIGQFF.

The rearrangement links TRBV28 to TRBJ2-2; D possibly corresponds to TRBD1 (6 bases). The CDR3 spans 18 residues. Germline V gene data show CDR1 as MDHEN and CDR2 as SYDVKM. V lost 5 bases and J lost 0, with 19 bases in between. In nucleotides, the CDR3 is TGTGCCAGCAGTGGCGGAGACAGGTTAGAATCGAACACCGGGGAGCTGTTTTTT. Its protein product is CASSGGDRLESNTGELFF. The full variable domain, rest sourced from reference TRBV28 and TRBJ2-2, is DVKVTQSSRYLVKRTGEKVFLECVQDMDHENMFWYRQDPGLGLRLIYFSYDVKMKEKGDIPEGYSVSREKKERFSLILESASTNQTSMYLCASSGGDRLESNTGELFFGEGSRLTVL.

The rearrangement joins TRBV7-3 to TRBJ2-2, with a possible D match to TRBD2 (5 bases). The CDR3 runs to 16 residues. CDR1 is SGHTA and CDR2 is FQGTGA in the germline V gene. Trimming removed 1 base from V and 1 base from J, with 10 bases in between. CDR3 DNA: TGTGCCAGCAGCTTAAATAGCGTGGTGAACACCGGGGAGCTGTTTTTT. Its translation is CASSLNSVVNTGELFF.

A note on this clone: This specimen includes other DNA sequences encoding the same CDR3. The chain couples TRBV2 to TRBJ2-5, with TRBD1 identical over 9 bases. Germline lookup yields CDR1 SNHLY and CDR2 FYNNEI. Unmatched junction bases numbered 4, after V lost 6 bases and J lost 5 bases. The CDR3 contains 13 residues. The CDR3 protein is CASRGQGRETQYF. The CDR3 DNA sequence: TGTGCCAGCAGGGGACAGGGTAGGGAGACCCAGTACTTC.

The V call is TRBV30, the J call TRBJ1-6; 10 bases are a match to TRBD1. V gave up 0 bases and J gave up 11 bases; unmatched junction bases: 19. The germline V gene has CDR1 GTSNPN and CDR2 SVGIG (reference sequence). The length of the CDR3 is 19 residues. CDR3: CAWSVTRTGGTGFGAPLHF. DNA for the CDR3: TGTGCCTGGAGTGTAACCCGGACAGGGGGGACAGGGTTTGGTGCACCCCTCCACTTT.

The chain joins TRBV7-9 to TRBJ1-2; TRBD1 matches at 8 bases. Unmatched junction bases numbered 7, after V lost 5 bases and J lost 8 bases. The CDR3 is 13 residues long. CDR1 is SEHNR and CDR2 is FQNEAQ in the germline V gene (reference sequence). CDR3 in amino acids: CASSHGQGRGYTF. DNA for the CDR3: TGTGCCAGCAGCCACGGACAGGGTCGGGGCTACACCTTC. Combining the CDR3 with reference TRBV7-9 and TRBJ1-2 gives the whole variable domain DTGVSQNPRHKITKRGQNVTFRCDPISEHNRLYWYRQTLGQGPEFLTYFQNEAQLEKSRLLSDRFSAERPKGSFSTLEIQRTEQGDSAMYLCASSHGQGRGYTFGSGTRLTVV.

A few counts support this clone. The CDR3 sequence is CASSLIPRAGGTDTQYF. CDR3 nucleotides: TGTGCCAGCAGTTTAATCCCCAGAGCGGGAGGGACAGATACGCAGTATTTT. The J gene is TRBJ2-3, the V gene TRBV27; 10 nucleotides agree with TRBD2. The CDR3 has 17 amino acids. J was trimmed by 3 bases and V by 2 bases; bases with no gene match: 8. CDR1 and CDR2 from the germline V gene are MNHEY and SMNVEV (reference sequence).

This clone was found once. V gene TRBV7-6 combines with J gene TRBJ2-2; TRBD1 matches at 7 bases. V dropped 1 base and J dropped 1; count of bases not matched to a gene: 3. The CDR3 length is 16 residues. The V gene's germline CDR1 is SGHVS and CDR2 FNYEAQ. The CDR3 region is CASSLGQGGNTGELFF. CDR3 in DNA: TGTGCCAGCAGCTTAGGACAGGGCGGGAACACCGGGGAGCTGTTTTTT. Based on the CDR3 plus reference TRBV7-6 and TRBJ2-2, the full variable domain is GAGVSQSPRYKVTKRGQDVALRCDPISGHVSLYWYRQALGQGPEFLTYFNYEAQQDKSGLPNDRFSAERPEGSISTLTIQRTEQRDSAMYRCASSLGQGGNTGELFFGEGSRLTVL.

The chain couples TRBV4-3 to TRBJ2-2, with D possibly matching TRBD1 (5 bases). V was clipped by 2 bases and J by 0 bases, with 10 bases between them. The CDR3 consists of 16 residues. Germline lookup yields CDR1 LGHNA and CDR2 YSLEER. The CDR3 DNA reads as TGCGCCAGCAGCCAACTAGGGGCCTCGAACACCGGGGAGCTGTTTTTT. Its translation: CASSQLGASNTGELFF.

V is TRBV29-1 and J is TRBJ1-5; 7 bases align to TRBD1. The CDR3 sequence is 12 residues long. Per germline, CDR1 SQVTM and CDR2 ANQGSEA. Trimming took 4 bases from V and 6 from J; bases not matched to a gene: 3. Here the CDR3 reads CSVGSGGQPQHF. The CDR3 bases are TGCAGCGTTGGGTCAGGGGGTCAGCCCCAGCATTTT.

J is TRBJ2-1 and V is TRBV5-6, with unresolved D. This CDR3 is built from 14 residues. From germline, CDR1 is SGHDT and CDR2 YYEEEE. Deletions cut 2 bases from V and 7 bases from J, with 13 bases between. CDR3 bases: TGTGCCAGCAGCTTATCCTCAAGGGATAATGAGCAGTTCTTC. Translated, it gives CASSLSSRDNEQFF.